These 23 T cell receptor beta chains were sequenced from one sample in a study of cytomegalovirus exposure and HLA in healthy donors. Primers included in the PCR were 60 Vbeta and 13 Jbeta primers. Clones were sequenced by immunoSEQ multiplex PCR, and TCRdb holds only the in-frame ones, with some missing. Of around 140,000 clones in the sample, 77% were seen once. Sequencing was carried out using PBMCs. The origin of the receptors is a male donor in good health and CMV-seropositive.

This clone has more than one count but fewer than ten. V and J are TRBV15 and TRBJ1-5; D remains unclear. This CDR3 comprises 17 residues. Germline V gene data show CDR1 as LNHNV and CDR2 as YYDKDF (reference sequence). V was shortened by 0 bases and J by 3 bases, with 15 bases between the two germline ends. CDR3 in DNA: TGTGCCACCAGCAGAGAGGAGGGAATGAGGGCCAATCAGCCCCAGCATTTT. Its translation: CATSREEGMRANQPQHF.

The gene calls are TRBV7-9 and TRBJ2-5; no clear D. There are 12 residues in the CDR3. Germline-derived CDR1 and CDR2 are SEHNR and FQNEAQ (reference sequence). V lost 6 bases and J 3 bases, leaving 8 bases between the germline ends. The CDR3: CASRLGEETQYF. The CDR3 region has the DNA TGTGCCAGCAGGCTAGGTGAAGAGACCCAGTACTTC.

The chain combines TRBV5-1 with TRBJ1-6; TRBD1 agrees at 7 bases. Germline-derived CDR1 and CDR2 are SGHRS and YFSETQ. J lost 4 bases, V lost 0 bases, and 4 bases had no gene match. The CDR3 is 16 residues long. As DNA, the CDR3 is TGCGCCAGCAGCTTGGAGGCAGGGGGATATAATTCACCCCTCCACTTT. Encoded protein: CASSLEAGGYNSPLHF. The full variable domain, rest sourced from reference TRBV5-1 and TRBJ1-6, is KAGVTQTPRYLIKTRGQQVTLSCSPISGHRSVSWYQQTPGQGLQFLFEYFSETQRNKGNFPGRFSGRQFSNSRSEMNVSTLELGDSALYLCASSLEAGGYNSPLHFGNGTRLTVT.

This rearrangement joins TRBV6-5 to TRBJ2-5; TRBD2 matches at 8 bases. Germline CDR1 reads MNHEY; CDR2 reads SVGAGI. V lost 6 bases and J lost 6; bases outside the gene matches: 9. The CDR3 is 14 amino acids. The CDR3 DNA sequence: TGTGCCAGCAGACTTTCGGGGGGGGCAAAGACCCAGTACTTC. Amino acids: CASRLSGGAKTQYF.

The CDR3 protein is CASSLGPQGMRETQYF. In DNA form, the CDR3 reads TGCGCCAGCAGCTTGGGCCCGCAGGGAATGCGGGAGACCCAGTACTTC. The chain joins TRBV5-1 to TRBJ2-5; TRBD1 is a possible D gene (5 bases). V was shortened by 0 bases and J by 5 bases, with 17 bases between the two germline ends. This CDR3 contains 16 residues. The germline gives CDR1 SGHRS, CDR2 YFSETQ.

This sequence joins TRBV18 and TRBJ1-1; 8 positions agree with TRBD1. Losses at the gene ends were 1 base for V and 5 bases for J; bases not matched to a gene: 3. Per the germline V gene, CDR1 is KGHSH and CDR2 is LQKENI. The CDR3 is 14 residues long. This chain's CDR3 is CASSPRRDRTEAFF. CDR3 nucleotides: TGTGCCAGCTCACCACGCCGGGACAGGACTGAAGCTTTCTTT.

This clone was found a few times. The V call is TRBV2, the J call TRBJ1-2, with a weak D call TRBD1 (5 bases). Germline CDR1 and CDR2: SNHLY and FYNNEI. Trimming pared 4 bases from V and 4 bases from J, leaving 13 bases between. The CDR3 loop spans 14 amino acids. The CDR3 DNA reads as TGTGCCAGCAGTGTGACAGCATTACCCTATGGCTACACCTTC. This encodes CASSVTALPYGYTF.

For the CDR3, the DNA is TGTGCCAGCTCACCACCGTCAGGGGTTACTGAAGCTTTCTTT. Its translation: CASSPPSGVTEAFF. The chain joins TRBV18 to TRBJ1-1; maybe TRBD1 (6 bases). There are 14 residues in the CDR3. Trimming removed 0 bases at V and 5 bases at J, with 10 bases between. Germline V gives CDR1 KGHSH, CDR2 LQKENI.

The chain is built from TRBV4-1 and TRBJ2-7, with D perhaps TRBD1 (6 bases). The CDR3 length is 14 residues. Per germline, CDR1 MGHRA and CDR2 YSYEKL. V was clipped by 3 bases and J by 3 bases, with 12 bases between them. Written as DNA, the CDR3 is TGCGCCAGCAGCCAGTTATTGACAGGCTACGAGCAGTACTTC. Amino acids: CASSQLLTGYEQYF.

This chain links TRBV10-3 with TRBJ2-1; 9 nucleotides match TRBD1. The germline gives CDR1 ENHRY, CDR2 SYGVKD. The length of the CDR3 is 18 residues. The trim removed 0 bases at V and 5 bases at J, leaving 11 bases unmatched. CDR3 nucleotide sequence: TGTGCCATCAGTGAGTCCTTGGACAGGGGCGGGGGAGACAATGAGCAGTTCTTC. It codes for CAISESLDRGGGDNEQFF.

CDR3 coding DNA: TGTGCCAGCAGCTTAGGGGGACAGATAAATGAAAAACTGTTTTTT. It translates to CASSLGGQINEKLFF. This chain uses TRBV11-2 with TRBJ1-4; 7 bases map to TRBD1. The CDR3 spans 15 residues. Losses at the gene ends were 1 base for V and 5 bases for J; bases not matched to a gene: 4. CDR1 SGHAT and CDR2 FQNNGV come from the germline V gene.

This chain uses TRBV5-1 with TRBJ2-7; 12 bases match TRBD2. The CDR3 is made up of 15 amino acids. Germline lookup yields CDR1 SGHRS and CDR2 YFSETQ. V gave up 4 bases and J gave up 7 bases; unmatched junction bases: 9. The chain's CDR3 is CASSTLAGGPGEQYF. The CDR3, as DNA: TGCGCCAGCAGCACGCTAGCGGGAGGGCCGGGTGAGCAGTACTTC.

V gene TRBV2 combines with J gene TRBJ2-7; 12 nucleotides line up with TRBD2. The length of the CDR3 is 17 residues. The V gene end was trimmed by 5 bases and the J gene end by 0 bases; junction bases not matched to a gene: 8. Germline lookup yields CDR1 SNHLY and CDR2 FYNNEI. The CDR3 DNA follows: TGTGCCAGCAGTCCAAACGGACTAGCGGGGCCCTCCTACGAGCAGTACTTC. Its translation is CASSPNGLAGPSYEQYF.

This CDR3 reads CASSDPNQSQRECYEQYF. Here the CDR3 DNA reads TGTGCCAGCAGTGACCCGAACCAGTCCCAGCGGGAGTGCTACGAGCAGTACTTC. This sequence joins TRBV6-4 and TRBJ2-7; 8 bases agree with TRBD2. J gave up 3 bases and V 2 bases, and 15 bases lay outside the gene matches. Germline lookup yields CDR1 MRHNA and CDR2 SNTAGT. There are 18 residues in the CDR3.

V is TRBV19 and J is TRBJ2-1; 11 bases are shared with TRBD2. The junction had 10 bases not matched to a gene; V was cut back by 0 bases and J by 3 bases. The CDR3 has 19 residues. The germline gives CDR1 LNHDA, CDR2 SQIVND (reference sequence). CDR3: CASSIEVVRLAGSYNEQFF. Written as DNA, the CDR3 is TGTGCCAGTAGTATAGAGGTGGTTCGACTAGCGGGGAGCTACAATGAGCAGTTCTTC.

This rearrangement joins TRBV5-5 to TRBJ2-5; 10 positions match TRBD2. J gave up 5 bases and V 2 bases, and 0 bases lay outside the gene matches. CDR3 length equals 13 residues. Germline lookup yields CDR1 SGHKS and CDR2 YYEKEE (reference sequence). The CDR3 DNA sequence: TGTGCCAGCAGCTTAGCGGGAGGGGAGACCCAGTACTTC. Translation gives CASSLAGGETQYF.

The CDR3 here is CASSQAQETQYF. The CDR3 DNA sequence: TGTGCCAGCTCACAGGCCCAAGAGACCCAGTACTTC. The chain carries TRBV19 and TRBJ2-5; D is perhaps TRBD1 (5 bases). Trimming took 9 bases from V and 1 from J, leaving 9 bases between them. The length of the CDR3 is 12 residues. CDR1 LNHDA and CDR2 SQIVND come from the germline V gene (reference sequence).

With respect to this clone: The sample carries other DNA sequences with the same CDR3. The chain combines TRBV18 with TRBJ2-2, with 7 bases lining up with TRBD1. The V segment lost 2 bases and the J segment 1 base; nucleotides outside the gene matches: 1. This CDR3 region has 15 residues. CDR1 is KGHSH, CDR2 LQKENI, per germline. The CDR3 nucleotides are TGTGCCAGCTCACCAAGACAGGGGAACACCGGGGAGCTGTTTTTT. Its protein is CASSPRQGNTGELFF.

DNA for the CDR3: TGTGCCAGCAGCTTACTCGGTCAACCTACGAACTACGAGCAGTACTTC. Its translation is CASSLLGQPTNYEQYF. The rearrangement joins TRBV5-6 to TRBJ2-7; D is unresolved. Per the germline V gene, CDR1 is SGHDT and CDR2 is YYEEEE. The V end lost 2 bases, the J end lost 3 bases, and 18 bases lay between the germline ends. CDR3 length equals 16 residues.

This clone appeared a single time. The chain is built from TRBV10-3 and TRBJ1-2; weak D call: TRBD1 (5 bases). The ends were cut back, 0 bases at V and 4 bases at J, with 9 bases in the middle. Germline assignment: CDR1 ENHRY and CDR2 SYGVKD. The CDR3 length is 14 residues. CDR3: CAISESQGLYGYTF. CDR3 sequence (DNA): TGTGCCATCAGTGAGTCTCAGGGCCTCTATGGCTACACCTTC.

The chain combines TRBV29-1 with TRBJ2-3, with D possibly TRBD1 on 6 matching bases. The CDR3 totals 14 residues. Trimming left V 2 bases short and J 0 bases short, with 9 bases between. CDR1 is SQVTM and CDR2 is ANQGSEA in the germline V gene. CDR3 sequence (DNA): TGCAGCGTTGAAACAGGGCTAAGCACAGATACGCAGTATTTT. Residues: CSVETGLSTDTQYF.

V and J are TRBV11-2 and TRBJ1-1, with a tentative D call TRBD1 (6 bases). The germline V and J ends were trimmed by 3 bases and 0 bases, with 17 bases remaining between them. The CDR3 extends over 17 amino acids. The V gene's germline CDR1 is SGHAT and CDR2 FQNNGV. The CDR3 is CASSFKSIRGLNTEAFF. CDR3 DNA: TGTGCCAGCAGCTTCAAATCTATCAGGGGATTGAACACTGAAGCTTTCTTT.

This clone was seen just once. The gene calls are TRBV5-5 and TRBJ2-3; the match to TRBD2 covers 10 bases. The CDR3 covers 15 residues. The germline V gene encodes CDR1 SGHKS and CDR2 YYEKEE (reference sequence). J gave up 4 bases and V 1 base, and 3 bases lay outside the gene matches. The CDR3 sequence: CASSLPTSGPDTQYF. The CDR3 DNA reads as TGTGCCAGCAGCTTGCCGACTAGCGGGCCAGATACGCAGTATTTT. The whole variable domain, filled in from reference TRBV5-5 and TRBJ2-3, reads DAGVTQSPTHLIKTRGQQVTLRCSPISGHKSVSWYQQVLGQGPQFIFQYYEKEERGRGNFPDRFSARQFPNYSSELNVNALLLGDSALYLCASSLPTSGPDTQYFGPGTRLTVL.